A selection of T cell receptor beta chains follows, all from one sample in a study of blood T cell repertoires in COVID-19. Measured with immunoSEQ multiplex PCR; TCRdb has only the in-frame clones, and not every one. Of about 520,000 clones listed, approximately 83% are singletons. Sequences were obtained from peripheral blood. These receptors all come from a human donor in a cohort sampled during active COVID-19. The CDR3 runs from the conserved cysteine through the conserved F or W. Each record gives: V gene, clone size, D gene, J gene, CDR3 protein, CDR3 DNA. D genes are given only for firm matches. Size tells how often a clone was seen (once, few, many) or the class of an expanded clone, and some rows leave it out.

TRBV3-1/TRBV3-2	-	TRBD1	TRBJ1-5	CASSHNRGSNSNQPQHF	TGTGCCAGCAGCCACAACAGGGGGAGTAATAGCAATCAGCCCCAGCATTTT
TRBV15	-	-	TRBJ1-1	CATSRVQGKAFF	TGTGCCACCAGCAGAGTCCAGGGAAAAGCTTTCTTT
TRBV6-5	-	TRBD1	TRBJ1-2	CASRGGQGDYTF	TGTGCCAGCAGGGGGGGACAGGGAGACTACACCTTC
TRBV18	once	TRBD1	TRBJ1-5	CASSRQGISNQPQHF	TGTGCCAGCTCACGACAGGGTATTAGCAATCAGCCCCAGCATTTT
TRBV3-1/TRBV3-2	once	TRBD1	TRBJ1-1	CASSQGLTGGTEAFF	TGTGCCAGCAGCCAAGGGCTGACAGGGGGCACTGAAGCTTTCTTT
TRBV19	-	TRBD1	TRBJ1-5	CASSGTGGAGSNQPQHF	TGTGCCAGTAGTGGGACAGGGGGCGCCGGAAGCAATCAGCCCCAGCATTTT
TRBV7-2	-	-	TRBJ1-2	CASSLGGETGYTF	TGTGCCAGCAGCTTAGGGGGAGAGACTGGCTACACCTTC
TRBV12-3/TRBV12-4	-	TRBD2	TRBJ2-1	CASRTSGNNEQFF	TGTGCCAGCCGGACTAGCGGGAACAATGAGCAGTTCTTC
TRBV30	-	-	TRBJ1-5	CAWSVPRGGSNQPQHF	TGTGCCTGGAGTGTACCTCGCGGAGGGAGCAATCAGCCCCAGCATTTT
TRBV13	-	TRBD1	TRBJ1-6	CASSFRGLGYSPLHF	TGTGCCAGCAGCTTCAGGGGGCTCGGTTATTCACCCCTCCACTTT
TRBV2	-	-	TRBJ2-2	CASSPEQVPGELFF	TGTGCCAGCAGTCCTGAACAGGTCCCCGGGGAGCTGTTTTTT
TRBV6-5	-	TRBD1	TRBJ1-2	CASSYSWTGDGYTF	TGTGCCAGCAGTTACTCGTGGACAGGGGATGGCTACACCTTC
TRBV30	-	-	TRBJ1-3	CAWRVGPGKIRNTIYF	TGTGCCTGGAGAGTAGGCCCAGGGAAAATAAGAAACACCATATATTTT
TRBV7-3	-	-	TRBJ2-3	CASSLGQQSTDTQYF	TGTGCCAGCAGCTTAGGGCAGCAAAGCACAGATACGCAGTATTTT
TRBV7-3	-	TRBD2	TRBJ2-2	CASSLRGTSGRAGTGELFF	TGTGCCAGCAGCTTACGGGGGACTAGCGGGAGGGCCGGTACCGGGGAGCTGTTTTTT
TRBV11-2	-	-	TRBJ2-2	CASSLEGGNTGELFF	TGTGCCAGCAGCTTAGAAGGCGGGAACACCGGGGAGCTGTTTTTT
TRBV30	-	-	TRBJ2-3	CAWSRGASETDTQYF	TGTGCCTGGAGTAGAGGGGCTAGCGAGACAGATACGCAGTATTTT
TRBV5-1	-	-	TRBJ1-1	CASSLARENTEAFF	TGCGCCAGCAGCTTGGCCAGGGAGAACACTGAAGCTTTCTTT
TRBV5-4	-	-	TRBJ1-1	CASSFGRNTEAFF	TGTGCCAGCAGCTTTGGGAGGAACACTGAAGCTTTCTTT
TRBV15	few	-	TRBJ2-2	CATSRDHGQGNTGELFF	TGTGCCACCAGCAGAGATCACGGTCAGGGGAACACCGGGGAGCTGTTTTTT
TRBV5-1	few	-	TRBJ2-7	CASSLSLAASYEQYF	TGCGCCAGCAGCCTCTCGTTAGCGGCATCCTACGAGCAGTACTTC
TRBV6-6	-	TRBD2	TRBJ2-3	CASSHPWRLAGEADTQYF	TGTGCCAGCAGTCACCCTTGGCGACTAGCGGGAGAGGCAGATACGCAGTATTTT
TRBV4-2	few	TRBD2	TRBJ2-2	CASSPEVAGEETGELFF	TGTGCCAGCAGCCCCGAGGTAGCGGGAGAAGAGACCGGGGAGCTGTTTTTT
TRBV5-6	-	TRBD1	TRBJ2-5	CASSLVTGAQETQYF	TGTGCCAGCAGCTTGGTGACAGGGGCTCAAGAGACCCAGTACTTC
TRBV4-3	-	TRBD1	TRBJ1-1	CASSLGQGNTEAFF	TGCGCCAGCAGCCTGGGACAGGGTAACACTGAAGCTTTCTTT
TRBV5-5	-	-	TRBJ2-2	CASSFLPGLTGELFF	TGTGCCAGCAGCTTTCTTCCGGGTCTCACCGGGGAGCTGTTTTTT
TRBV29-1	-	-	TRBJ1-5	CSVGPGPGEPQHF	TGCAGCGTCGGCCCGGGCCCCGGGGAGCCCCAGCATTTT
TRBV6-6	-	-	TRBJ2-7	CASSLLGQLYEQYF	TGTGCCAGCAGTCTCCTCGGACAGCTCTACGAGCAGTACTTC
TRBV9	-	TRBD1	TRBJ1-2	CASSTSWGTGPNGYTF	TGTGCCAGCAGCACCTCTTGGGGGACAGGTCCGAATGGCTACACCTTC
TRBV7-2	-	-	TRBJ2-5	CASSLGRGETQYF	TGTGCCAGCAGCTTAGGCAGGGGAGAGACCCAGTACTTC
TRBV2	many	-	TRBJ2-7	CASRNMDSPSEYF	TGTGCCAGCCGAAATATGGACAGCCCCTCTGAGTACTTC
TRBV29-1	-	-	TRBJ1-4	CSVGDRREKLFF	TGCAGCGTTGGTGACAGACGAGAAAAACTGTTTTTT
TRBV30	-	-	TRBJ2-3	CAWSVRTPSTDTQYF	TGTGCCTGGAGTGTACGGACTCCTAGCACAGATACGCAGTATTTT
TRBV15	-	TRBD1	TRBJ1-6	CATSTTTGGTSYNSPLHF	TGTGCCACCAGCACCACTACAGGGGGAACTTCTTATAATTCACCCCTCCACTTT
TRBV20-1	-	-	TRBJ2-1	CSASSLREQFF	TGCAGTGCTAGTTCCCTCCGGGAGCAGTTCTTC
TRBV15	-	-	TRBJ2-1	CATGRNNEQFF	TGTGCCACGGGGCGGAACAATGAGCAGTTCTTC
TRBV14	once	-	TRBJ2-5	CASSQERVEYQETQYF	TGTGCCAGCAGCCAAGAACGGGTTGAGTACCAAGAGACCCAGTACTTC
TRBV27	-	TRBD2	TRBJ2-1	CASSLGGLAGNEQFF	TGTGCCAGCAGTTTGGGGGGACTAGCGGGAAATGAGCAGTTCTTC
TRBV6-5	-	TRBD1	TRBJ2-6	CASSSQGRSGANVLTF	TGTGCCAGCAGTTCACAGGGGCGGTCTGGGGCCAACGTCCTGACTTTC
TRBV18	-	-	TRBJ1-2	CASSPSRGNYGYTF	TGTGCCAGCTCGCCTAGCAGGGGAAACTATGGCTACACCTTC
TRBV19	-	TRBD1	TRBJ2-4	CASSRIRGQAKNIQYF	TGTGCCAGTAGTAGAATCAGGGGGCAGGCCAAAAACATTCAGTACTTC
TRBV18	-	-	TRBJ1-5	CASSPLPQPNQPQHF	TGTGCCAGCTCACCACTTCCACAGCCCAATCAGCCCCAGCATTTT
TRBV28	-	TRBD2	TRBJ2-1	CASSVAGLSYNEQFF	TGTGCCAGCAGTGTAGCGGGTCTCTCCTACAATGAGCAGTTCTTC
TRBV30	-	TRBD1	TRBJ2-7	CAWSALGQGAAEQYF	TGTGCCTGGAGTGCCCTTGGACAGGGGGCTGCTGAGCAGTACTTC
TRBV11-3	few	-	TRBJ1-1	CASSYGVGTEAFF	TGTGCCAGCAGCTATGGAGTGGGTACTGAAGCTTTCTTT
TRBV28	-	TRBD1	TRBJ2-2	CASGERTGAGELFF	TGTGCCAGCGGGGAGCGGACAGGGGCCGGGGAGCTGTTTTTT
TRBV5-4	-	-	TRBJ1-1	CASSARTTGHVNTEAFF	TGTGCCAGCAGCGCCCGGACCACGGGACACGTGAACACTGAAGCTTTCTTT
TRBV18	-	TRBD1	TRBJ1-2	CASSPETGVPPGYTF	TGTGCCAGCTCACCAGAGACAGGGGTCCCCCCTGGCTACACCTTC
TRBV15	once	-	TRBJ1-2	CATSREAGGYTF	TGTGCCACCAGCAGAGAGGCGGGGGGCTACACCTTC
TRBV6-2/TRBV6-3	many	-	TRBJ1-1	CASSYHPRGTEAFF	TGTGCCAGCAGTTACCATCCCAGGGGCACTGAAGCTTTCTTT
TRBV5-1	once	-	TRBJ2-5	CASSLRLGQETQYF	TGCGCCAGCAGCTTGAGACTAGGTCAAGAGACCCAGTACTTC
TRBV7-2	-	TRBD1	TRBJ2-5	CASSPQLDRRLQETQYF	TGTGCCAGCAGCCCTCAATTGGACAGGAGACTTCAAGAGACCCAGTACTTC
TRBV9	-	-	TRBJ2-5	CASSPPRGGREKETQYF	TGTGCCAGCAGCCCTCCCCGAGGGGGACGGGAAAAAGAGACCCAGTACTTC
TRBV28	-	TRBD2	TRBJ2-7	CASSLDGGGGAYEQYF	TGTGCCAGCAGTTTAGACGGCGGGGGAGGGGCCTACGAGCAGTACTTC